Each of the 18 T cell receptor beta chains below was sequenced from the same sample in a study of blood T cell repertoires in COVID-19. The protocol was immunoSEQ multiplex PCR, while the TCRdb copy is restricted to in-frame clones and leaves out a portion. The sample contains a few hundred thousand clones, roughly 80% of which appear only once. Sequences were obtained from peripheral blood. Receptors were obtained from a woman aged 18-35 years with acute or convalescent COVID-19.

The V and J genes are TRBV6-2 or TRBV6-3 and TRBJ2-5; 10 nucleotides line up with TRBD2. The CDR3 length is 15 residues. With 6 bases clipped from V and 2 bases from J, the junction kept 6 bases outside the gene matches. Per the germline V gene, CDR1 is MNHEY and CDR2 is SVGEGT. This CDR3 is CASSVWTSGQETQYF. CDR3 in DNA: TGTGCCAGCAGCGTTTGGACTAGCGGACAAGAGACCCAGTACTTC.

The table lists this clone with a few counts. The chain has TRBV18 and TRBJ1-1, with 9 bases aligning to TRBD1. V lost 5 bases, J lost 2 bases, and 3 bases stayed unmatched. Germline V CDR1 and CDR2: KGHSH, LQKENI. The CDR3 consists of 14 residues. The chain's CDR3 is CASSAGQGNTEAFF. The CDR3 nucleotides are TGTGCCAGCTCAGCGGGACAGGGAAACACTGAAGCTTTCTTT.

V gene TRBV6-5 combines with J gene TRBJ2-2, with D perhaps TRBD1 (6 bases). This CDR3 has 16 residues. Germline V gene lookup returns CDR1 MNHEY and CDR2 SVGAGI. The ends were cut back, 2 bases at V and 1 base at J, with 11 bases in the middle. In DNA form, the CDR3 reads TGTGCCAGCAGTTACGTGGGACAAAAGAACACCGGGGAGCTGTTTTTT. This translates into CASSYVGQKNTGELFF.

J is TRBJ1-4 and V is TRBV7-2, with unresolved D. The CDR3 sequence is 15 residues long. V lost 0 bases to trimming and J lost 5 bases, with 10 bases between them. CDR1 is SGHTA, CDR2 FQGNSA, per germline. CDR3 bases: TGTGCCAGCAGCTTAGCGCCCGGGAGGAATGAAAAACTGTTTTTT. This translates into CASSLAPGRNEKLFF.

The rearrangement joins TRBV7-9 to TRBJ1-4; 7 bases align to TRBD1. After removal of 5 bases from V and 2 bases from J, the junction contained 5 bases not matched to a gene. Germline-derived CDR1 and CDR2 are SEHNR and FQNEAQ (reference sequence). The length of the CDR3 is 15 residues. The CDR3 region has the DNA TGTGCCAGCAGCCCCACAGGGGTCACTAATGAAAAACTGTTTTTT. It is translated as CASSPTGVTNEKLFF.

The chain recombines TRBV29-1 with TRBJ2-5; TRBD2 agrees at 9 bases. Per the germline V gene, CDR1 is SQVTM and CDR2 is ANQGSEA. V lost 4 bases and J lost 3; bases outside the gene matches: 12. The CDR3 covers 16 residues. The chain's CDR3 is CSVGGGLAGKKETQYF. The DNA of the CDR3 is TGCAGCGTTGGGGGAGGGCTAGCGGGGAAAAAAGAGACCCAGTACTTC.

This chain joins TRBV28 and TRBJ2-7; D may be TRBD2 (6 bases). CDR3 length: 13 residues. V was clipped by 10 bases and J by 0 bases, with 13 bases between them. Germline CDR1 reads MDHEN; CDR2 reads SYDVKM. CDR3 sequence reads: CATGTVDSYEQYF. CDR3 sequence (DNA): TGTGCCACTGGGACTGTGGACTCCTACGAGCAGTACTTC.

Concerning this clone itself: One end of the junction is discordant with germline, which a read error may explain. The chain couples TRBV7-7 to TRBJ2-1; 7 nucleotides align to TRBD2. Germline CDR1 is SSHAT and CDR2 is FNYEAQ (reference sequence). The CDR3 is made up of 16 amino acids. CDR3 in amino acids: CASSLSLAEDYNEQFF. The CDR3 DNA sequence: TGTGCTAGCAGCTTAAGCCTAGCGGAAGATTACAATGAGCAGTTCTTC.

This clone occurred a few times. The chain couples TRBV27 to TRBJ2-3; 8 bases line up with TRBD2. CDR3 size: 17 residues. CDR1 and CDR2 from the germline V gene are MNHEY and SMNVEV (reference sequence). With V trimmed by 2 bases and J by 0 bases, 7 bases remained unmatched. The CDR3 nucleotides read TGTGCCAGCAGTTTACTAACTAGCGGTAAAAGCACAGATACGCAGTATTTT. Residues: CASSLLTSGKSTDTQYF.

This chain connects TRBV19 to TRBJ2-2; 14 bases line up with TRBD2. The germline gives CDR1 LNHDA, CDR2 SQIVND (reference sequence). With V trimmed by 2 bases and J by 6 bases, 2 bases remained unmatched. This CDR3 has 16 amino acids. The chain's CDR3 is CASSIRLAGGPGELFF. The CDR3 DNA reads TGTGCCAGTAGTATACGACTAGCGGGAGGGCCCGGGGAGCTGTTTTTT.

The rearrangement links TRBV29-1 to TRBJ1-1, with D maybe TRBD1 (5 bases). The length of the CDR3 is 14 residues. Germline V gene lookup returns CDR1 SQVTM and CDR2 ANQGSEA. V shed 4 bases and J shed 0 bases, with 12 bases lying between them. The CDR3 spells CSVVGPGLNTEAFF. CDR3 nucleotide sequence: TGCAGCGTTGTAGGCCCAGGGCTGAACACTGAAGCTTTCTTT.

The CDR3 reads CASTGTSGTRETQYF. The DNA for the CDR3 is TGTGCCAGCACCGGGACTAGCGGGACGCGGGAGACCCAGTACTTC. This chain joins TRBV6-5 and TRBJ2-5; TRBD2 matches 13 bases. This CDR3 comprises 15 residues. The germline CDR1 and CDR2 sequences are MNHEY and SVGAGI. V lost 7 bases to trimming and J lost 5 bases; unmatched junction nucleotides: 7.

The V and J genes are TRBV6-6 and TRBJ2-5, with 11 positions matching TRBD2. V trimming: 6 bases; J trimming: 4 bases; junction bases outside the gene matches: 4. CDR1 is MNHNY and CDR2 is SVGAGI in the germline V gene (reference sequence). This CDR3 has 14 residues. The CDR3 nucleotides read TGTGCCAGCAGACCGACTAGCGGGGTAGAGACCCAGTACTTC. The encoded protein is CASRPTSGVETQYF.

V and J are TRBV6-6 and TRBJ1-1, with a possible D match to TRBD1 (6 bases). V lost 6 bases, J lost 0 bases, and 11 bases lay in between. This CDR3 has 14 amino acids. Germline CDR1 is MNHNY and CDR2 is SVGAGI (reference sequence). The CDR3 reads CASRSPGVNTEAFF. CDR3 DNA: TGTGCCAGCAGATCTCCAGGGGTGAACACTGAAGCTTTCTTT.

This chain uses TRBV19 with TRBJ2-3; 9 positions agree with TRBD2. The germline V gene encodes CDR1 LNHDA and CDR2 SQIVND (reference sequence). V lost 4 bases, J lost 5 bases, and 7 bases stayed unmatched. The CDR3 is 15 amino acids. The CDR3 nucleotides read TGTGCCAGTAGTAGCCAGACTAGCGGTCTAGATACGCAGTATTTT. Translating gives CASSSQTSGLDTQYF.

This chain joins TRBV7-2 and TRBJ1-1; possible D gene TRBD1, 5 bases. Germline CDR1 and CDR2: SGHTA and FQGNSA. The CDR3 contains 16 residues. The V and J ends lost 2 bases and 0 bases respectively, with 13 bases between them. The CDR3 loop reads CASSLTPARVNTEAFF. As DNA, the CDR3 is TGTGCCAGCAGCTTAACTCCAGCCAGGGTGAACACTGAAGCTTTCTTT.

CDR3 region: CASRLTGGNTRAFF. The CDR3 DNA is TGTGCCAGCAGGTTGACAGGGGGTAACACGAGGGCTTTCTTT. This sequence joins TRBV2 and TRBJ1-1, with 9 bases identical to TRBD1. This CDR3 spans 14 amino acids. Germline loops: CDR1 SNHLY, CDR2 FYNNEI. With V trimmed by 6 bases and J by 11 bases, 13 bases remained unmatched.

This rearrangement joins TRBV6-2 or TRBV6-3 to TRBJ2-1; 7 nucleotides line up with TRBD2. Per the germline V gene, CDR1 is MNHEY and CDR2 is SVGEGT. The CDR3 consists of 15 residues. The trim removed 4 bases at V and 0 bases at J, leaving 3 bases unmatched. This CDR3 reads CASSLLASSYNEQFF. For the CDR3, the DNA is TGTGCCAGCAGTTTACTAGCGTCCTCCTACAATGAGCAGTTCTTC.